This entry lists 31 T cell receptor beta chains sequenced from one sample in a study of T cell responses to AZD1222 COVID-19 vaccine. The repertoire was sequenced with immunoSEQ multiplex PCR; TCRdb's copy has only in-frame clones and lacks some. In the table there are around 35,000 clones, around nine tenths of which are singletons. Here the sequenced sample was peripheral blood, taken on day 0 of AZD1222 vaccination. The origin of the receptors is an adult in good health.

J is TRBJ2-2 and V is TRBV7-5. TRBV7-5 counts as a pseudogene. The CDR3 length is 14 residues. CDR3 coding DNA: TGTGCCAGAAGCTTAGTCAAGTCGCCCGGGGAGCTGTTTTTT. As protein: CARSLVKSPGELFF.

J is TRBJ2-5 and V is TRBV6-5; D gene uncertain. The CDR3 is 14 amino acids. V was cut by 0 bases and J by 5 bases, with 10 bases left in between. Germline V CDR1 and CDR2: MNHEY, SVGAGI. CDR3 nucleotide sequence: TGTGCCAGCAGTTACTCGAGCAGAGCGGAGACCCAGTACTTC. It yields the protein CASSYSSRAETQYF.

This clone was found a few times. The chain is built from TRBV19 and TRBJ1-5; the match to TRBD1 covers 8 bases. The CDR3 loop spans 15 amino acids. The J segment lost 1 base and the V segment lost 5 bases, leaving 4 bases of the junction unmatched. Germline assignment: CDR1 LNHDA and CDR2 SQIVND (reference sequence). The CDR3 region has the DNA TGTGCCAGTAGTGGCACAGGGGGGAGCAATCAGCCCCAGCATTTT. Protein product: CASSGTGGSNQPQHF.

The chain recombines TRBV20-1 with TRBJ1-1; D uncertain. Germline-derived CDR1 and CDR2 are DFQATT and SNEGSKA (reference sequence). This CDR3 comprises 10 residues. V was trimmed by 3 bases and J by 11 bases, leaving 10 bases between them. The CDR3 reads CSASTETAFF. The CDR3 DNA reads TGCAGTGCTAGCACGGAAACGGCTTTCTTT.

The chain combines TRBV5-1 with TRBJ1-3; maybe TRBD1 (6 bases). This CDR3 has 15 amino acids. Deletions cut 3 bases from V and 4 bases from J, with 14 bases between. Germline V gene data show CDR1 as SGHRS and CDR2 as YFSETQ. The CDR3 spells CASSSDRVRGNTIYF. The CDR3 DNA reads as TGCGCCAGCAGCTCGGACAGAGTAAGAGGAAACACCATATATTTT. The full variable domain, rest sourced from reference TRBV5-1 and TRBJ1-3, is KAGVTQTPRYLIKTRGQQVTLSCSPISGHRSVSWYQQTPGQGLQFLFEYFSETQRNKGNFPGRFSGRQFSNSRSEMNVSTLELGDSALYLCASSSDRVRGNTIYFGEGSWLTVV.

CDR3 DNA sequence: TGCGCCAGCAGTGAAGACAGGGGCGGCTACACCTTC. As protein: CASSEDRGGYTF. V gene TRBV10-2 combines with J gene TRBJ1-2, with 8 positions matching TRBD1. V lost 3 bases, J lost 8 bases, and 2 bases stayed unmatched. The CDR3 length is 12 residues. Germline assignment: CDR1 WSHSY and CDR2 SAAADI.

The rearrangement uses TRBV10-1 and TRBJ2-1, with 9 bases aligning to TRBD2. The CDR3 is made up of 14 amino acids. After removal of 2 bases from V and 11 bases from J, the junction contained 7 bases not matched to a gene. CDR1 is WNHNN and CDR2 is SYGVQD in the germline V gene (reference sequence). CDR3 amino acids: CASSEAVAGAQQFF. CDR3 bases: TGCGCCAGCAGTGAGGCGGTAGCGGGGGCCCAGCAGTTCTTC.

The V and J genes are TRBV2 and TRBJ1-2; tentative D call: TRBD1 (5 bases). CDR1 and CDR2 (germline): SNHLY, FYNNEI. The CDR3 sequence is 13 residues long. Trimming left V 8 bases short and J 4 bases short, with 14 bases between. CDR3 DNA: TGTGCCAGCGGCGGGACGGTGAGCTATGGCTACACCTTC. Its protein is CASGGTVSYGYTF. Complete variable domain (other parts from reference TRBV2 and TRBJ1-2): EPEVTQTPSHQVTQMGQEVILRCVPISNHLYFYWYRQILGQKVEFLVSFYNNEISEKSEIFDDQFSVERPDGSNFTLKIRSTKLEDSAMYFCASGGTVSYGYTFGSGTRLTVV.

This chain connects TRBV18 to TRBJ2-2; D possibly corresponds to TRBD2 (5 bases). The length of the CDR3 is 14 residues. Germline loops: CDR1 KGHSH, CDR2 LQKENI. With 5 bases removed from V and 5 bases from J, the gap between germline ends came to 12 bases. The CDR3 loop is CASSGERGTGELFF. CDR3 nucleotides: TGTGCCAGCTCAGGGGAACGAGGGACCGGGGAGCTGTTTTTT.

The chain employs TRBV19 and TRBJ1-2; TRBD1 agrees at 10 bases. This CDR3 is 14 amino acids long. The germline V gene encodes CDR1 LNHDA and CDR2 SQIVND (reference sequence). Trimming at V came to 9 bases and at J to 8 bases, leaving 12 bases not matched to a gene. The CDR3 DNA reads as TGTGCCAGCAGGAAGACAGGGGGCGCAGTAGGCTACACCTTC. The encoded protein is CASRKTGGAVGYTF. The whole variable domain, filled in from reference TRBV19 and TRBJ1-2, reads DGGITQSPKYLFRKEGQNVTLSCEQNLNHDAMYWYRQDPGQGLRLIYYSQIVNDFQKGDIAEGYSVSREKKESFPLTVTSAQKNPTAFYLCASRKTGGAVGYTFGSGTRLTVV.

The chain has TRBV6-5 and TRBJ1-2; D is perhaps TRBD1 (5 bases). V was cut by 6 bases and J by 2 bases, with 10 bases left in between. Germline-derived CDR1 and CDR2 are MNHEY and SVGAGI. This CDR3 spans 13 amino acids. CDR3 in DNA: TGTGCCAGCAGATACCGGACAAACTATGGCTACACCTTC. Protein: CASRYRTNYGYTF.

The gene calls are TRBV15 and TRBJ2-3; 9 bases are shared with TRBD2. The trim removed 0 bases at V and 4 bases at J, leaving 2 bases unmatched. This CDR3 is built from 15 residues. CDR1 LNHNV and CDR2 YYDKDF come from the germline V gene (reference sequence). The CDR3 region has the DNA TGTGCCACCAGCAGAGAAGCGGGGGGAGCAGATACGCAGTATTTT. Amino acids: CATSREAGGADTQYF.

The chain carries TRBV10-3 and TRBJ1-1, with D hard to call. Germline V CDR1 and CDR2: ENHRY, SYGVKD. The CDR3 covers 13 residues. Trimming removed 10 bases at V and 5 bases at J, with 17 bases between. The CDR3 region has the DNA TGTGCCAGCTATGGTCTGGGCGGAACTGAAGCTTTCTTT. This sequence encodes CASYGLGGTEAFF.

The genes are TRBV27 and TRBJ2-2; no reliable D call. This CDR3 has 15 residues. The V gene's germline CDR1 is MNHEY and CDR2 SMNVEV (reference sequence). Trimming stripped 3 bases from V and 1 base from J, with 9 bases between. As DNA, the CDR3 is TGTGCCAGCAGTTTGTATCGATTGAACACCGGGGAGCTGTTTTTT. The encoded protein is CASSLYRLNTGELFF.

This sequence joins TRBV6-6 and TRBJ1-1; D gene unclear. The germline V and J ends were trimmed by 3 bases and 4 bases, with 12 bases remaining between them. Per germline, CDR1 MNHNY and CDR2 SVGAGI (reference sequence). The CDR3 runs 14 residues. This chain's CDR3 is CASSYRVEGTEAFF. CDR3 DNA: TGTGCCAGCAGTTATAGGGTGGAGGGCACTGAAGCTTTCTTT.

The V call is TRBV14, the J call TRBJ1-1; no clear D. Trimming stripped 1 base from V and 1 base from J, with 7 bases between. The CDR3 totals 14 residues. Germline CDR1 is SGHDN and CDR2 is FVKESK. This chain's CDR3 is CASSQVAGNTEAFF. The CDR3 DNA sequence: TGTGCCAGCAGCCAAGTGGCGGGGAACACTGAAGCTTTCTTT.

The chain employs TRBV28 and TRBJ1-5, with D possibly matching TRBD1 (5 bases). Germline lookup yields CDR1 MDHEN and CDR2 SYDVKM. The V end lost 6 bases, the J end lost 0 bases, and 18 bases lay between the germline ends. This CDR3 comprises 17 residues. The CDR3 region is CASRRSGLGISNQPQHF. The CDR3 DNA is TGTGCCAGCAGACGGTCGGGGCTTGGGATTAGCAATCAGCCCCAGCATTTT. Based on the CDR3 plus reference TRBV28 and TRBJ1-5, the full variable domain is DVKVTQSSRYLVKRTGEKVFLECVQDMDHENMFWYRQDPGLGLRLIYFSYDVKMKEKGDIPEGYSVSREKKERFSLILESASTNQTSMYLCASRRSGLGISNQPQHFGDGTRLSIL.

The chain employs TRBV5-1 and TRBJ1-1, with 9 bases fitting TRBD1. The length of the CDR3 is 17 residues. V gave up 4 bases and J gave up 0 bases; unmatched junction bases: 10. Germline CDR1 and CDR2: SGHRS and YFSETQ. This chain's CDR3 is CASSPPRQGGMNTEAFF. The DNA of the CDR3 is TGCGCCAGCAGCCCCCCGCGACAGGGGGGAATGAACACTGAAGCTTTCTTT.

V and J are TRBV11-2 and TRBJ2-5, with 10 nucleotides matching TRBD2. The CDR3 runs to 15 residues. V lost 5 bases to trimming and J lost 5 bases; unmatched junction nucleotides: 8. Germline CDR1 reads SGHAT; CDR2 reads FQNNGV. Written as DNA, the CDR3 is TGTGCCAGCAGCAAAAGCGGGGGGGCCCTGGAGACCCAGTACTTC. Protein sequence: CASSKSGGALETQYF.

This chain links TRBV11-3 with TRBJ2-2, with 10 bases matching TRBD2. CDR1 and CDR2 from the germline V gene are SGHNT and YENEEA. The junction had 4 bases not matched to a gene; V was cut back by 3 bases and J by 6 bases. CDR3 length: 15 residues. The CDR3 DNA reads TGTGCCAGCAGCTTGGTAGCGGGGGGACCCGGGGAGCTGTTTTTT. It specifies CASSLVAGGPGELFF.

The genes are TRBV12-3 or TRBV12-4 and TRBJ2-3; D is uncertain. Between the trimmed V and J ends, which lost 3 bases and 4 bases, there was a span of 8 bases. The CDR3 extends over 13 amino acids. The CDR3 nucleotides read TGTGCCAGCAGTTTTAAGGGCGCAGATACGCAGTATTTT. Translating it yields CASSFKGADTQYF.

The chain uses TRBV5-4 and TRBJ2-3, with a tentative D call TRBD2 (7 bases). V shed 5 bases and J shed 4 bases, with 17 bases lying between them. CDR1 and CDR2 from the germline V gene are SGHNT and YYREEE (reference sequence). This CDR3 spans 15 amino acids. CDR3 in amino acids: CASSYRGGDADTQYF. The CDR3 bases are TGTGCCAGCAGTTATAGGGGGGGAGACGCAGATACGCAGTATTTT.

The chain uses TRBV5-1 and TRBJ2-1, with TRBD2 identical over 10 bases. Per germline, CDR1 SGHRS and CDR2 YFSETQ. After removal of 3 bases from V and 2 bases from J, the junction contained 2 bases not matched to a gene. This CDR3 contains 15 residues. CDR3 DNA: TGCGCCAGCAGCTCCCTAGCGGGAGCCTACAATGAGCAGTTCTTC. Residues: CASSSLAGAYNEQFF.

J is TRBJ2-6 and V is TRBV6-1; 7 bases align to TRBD1. The J segment lost 1 base and the V segment lost 2 bases, leaving 14 bases of the junction unmatched. CDR1 MNHNS and CDR2 SASEGT come from the germline V gene. The CDR3 loop spans 20 amino acids. The CDR3 region is CASSEPTKTGTASGANVLTF. The CDR3 region has the DNA TGTGCCAGCAGTGAACCGACGAAGACAGGGACCGCGTCTGGGGCCAACGTCCTGACTTTC.

The chain combines TRBV7-3 with TRBJ2-7, with D possibly being TRBD1 (5 bases). Per the germline V gene, CDR1 is SGHTA and CDR2 is FQGTGA. The CDR3 loop spans 13 amino acids. Between the trimmed V and J ends, which lost 4 bases and 6 bases, there was a span of 13 bases. The CDR3 here is CASSSDRLSEQYF. The CDR3 DNA follows: TGTGCCAGCAGCTCAGACAGATTATCCGAGCAGTACTTC.

J is TRBJ1-1 and V is TRBV28; 11 bases are shared with TRBD1. The CDR3 loop spans 16 amino acids. Germline V gene data show CDR1 as MDHEN and CDR2 as SYDVKM. Germline trimming cut 2 bases from V and 10 bases from J; bases unmatched to any gene: 12. The CDR3, as DNA: TGTGCCAGCAGTTTAGTCTTAGGGACAGGGGGTGTTGGAGCTTTCTTT. Its translation: CASSLVLGTGGVGAFF.

This rearrangement joins TRBV11-2 to TRBJ2-5; 10 bases are shared with TRBD2. Trimming removed 4 bases from V and 5 bases from J; junction bases left unmatched: 7. The CDR3 runs to 15 residues. Germline CDR1 reads SGHAT; CDR2 reads FQNNGV. The CDR3 region is CASSSSGRGGETQYF. The CDR3 DNA is TGTGCCAGCAGCTCTAGCGGGAGAGGGGGGGAGACCCAGTACTTC.

The chain combines TRBV9 with TRBJ2-1, with D maybe TRBD2 (5 bases). In germline, CDR1 is SGDLS, CDR2 YYNGEE. With 3 bases removed from V and 0 bases from J, the gap between germline ends came to 10 bases. This CDR3 comprises 15 residues. The CDR3 DNA reads TGTGCCAGCAGCGGTAGCGTTAGCTCCTACAATGAGCAGTTCTTC. It codes for CASSGSVSSYNEQFF. The whole variable domain, remainder taken from reference TRBV9 and TRBJ2-1, is DSGVTQTPKHLITATGQRVTLRCSPRSGDLSVYWYQQSLDQGLQFLIQYYNGEERAKGNILERFSAQQFPDLHSELNLSSLELGDSALYFCASSGSVSSYNEQFFGPGTRLTVL.

This clone occurred a few times. The genes are TRBV4-2 and TRBJ1-4, with 8 positions matching TRBD1. The germline V gene encodes CDR1 LGHNA and CDR2 YNFKEQ. The CDR3 sequence is 13 residues long. V dropped 8 bases and J dropped 3; count of bases not matched to a gene: 2. The CDR3 reads CASRTGPNEKLFF. Here the CDR3 DNA reads TGTGCCAGCCGGACAGGGCCTAATGAAAAACTGTTTTTT.

The rearrangement joins TRBV12-3 or TRBV12-4 to TRBJ1-2, with no clear D. There are 13 residues in the CDR3. V shed 6 bases and J shed 2 bases, with 10 bases lying between them. The CDR3 loop is CASRPTANYGYTF. The CDR3 DNA follows: TGTGCCAGCAGGCCTACTGCGAACTATGGCTACACCTTC.

V is TRBV7-3 and J is TRBJ2-3; 10 bases line up with TRBD2. Unmatched junction bases numbered 8, after V lost 6 bases and J lost 5 bases. The germline V gene encodes CDR1 SGHTA and CDR2 FQGTGA. The CDR3 runs to 15 residues. CDR3 loop: CASSFRTSGRDTQYF. CDR3 nucleotide sequence: TGTGCCAGCAGTTTTCGGACTAGCGGTAGAGATACGCAGTATTTT.